This is a list of T cell receptor beta chains from one sample in a study of blood T cell repertoires in COVID-19. Produced via immunoSEQ multiplex PCR; TCRdb's table is partial and in-frame only. This table holds over 50,000 clones, about 90% found once. The sequenced material came from peripheral blood. The receptors were sampled from a man aged 50 to 60 with active COVID-19. Both conserved end residues are part of each CDR3. A D gene is named only where the DNA matches it firmly. The size field is filled for only some rows; it gives once, few, many or a size class.

>15|NA|NA|TRBJ1-6|TRBV28
CASSLYHGGQSPLHF
TGTGCCAGCAGTTTATATCATGGGGGCCAATCACCCCTCCACTTT
>15|NA|NA|TRBJ1-2|TRBV2
CASNGGGAGTYGYTF
TGTGCCAGCAATGGGGGGGGCGCCGGTACCTATGGCTACACCTTC
>12|NA|NA|TRBJ1-5|TRBV6-2/TRBV6-3
CASSEGRQPQHF
TGTGCCAGCAGTGAGGGCCGACAGCCCCAGCATTTT
>15|NA|NA|TRBJ1-2|TRBV11-2
CASSLGFGGNYGYTF
TGTGCCAGCAGCTTAGGTTTCGGCGGAAACTATGGCTACACCTTC
>15|NA|TRBD1|TRBJ1-6|TRBV7-9
CASSSYRGSDSPLHF
TGTGCCAGCAGCTCGTACAGGGGATCGGATTCACCCCTCCACTTT
>14|NA|TRBD1|TRBJ1-3|TRBV7-2
CASSPKTGGNTIYF
TGTGCCAGCAGCCCAAAGACAGGGGGAAACACCATATATTTT
>13|NA|TRBD1|TRBJ2-5|TRBV5-1
CASSRGGLETQYF
TGCGCCAGCAGCCGAGGGGGCCTGGAGACCCAGTACTTC
>16|NA|TRBD1|TRBJ1-1|TRBV18
CASSAGQGFRGTEAFF
TGTGCCAGCTCCGCGGGACAGGGCTTCCGAGGCACTGAAGCTTTCTTT
>13|NA|NA|TRBJ1-1|TRBV3-1/TRBV3-2
CASSQVRTAEAFF
TGTGCCAGCAGCCAAGTGCGGACAGCTGAAGCTTTCTTT
>16|NA|TRBD2|TRBJ2-5|TRBV30
CAWSVWSAGGGETQYF
TGTGCCTGGAGTGTATGGTCCGCGGGAGGGGGAGAGACCCAGTACTTC
>16|once|NA|TRBJ1-4|TRBV19
CASSIPRGGTNEKLFF
TGTGCCAGTAGTATCCCCCGGGGGGGAACTAATGAAAAACTGTTTTTT
>14|NA|TRBD1|TRBJ1-2|TRBV5-4
CASSSGQGVFGYTF
TGTGCCAGCAGCTCGGGACAGGGGGTTTTCGGCTACACCTTC
>14|NA|TRBD2|TRBJ2-1|TRBV7-2
CASSLTSGYNEQFF
TGTGCCAGCAGCTTGACTAGCGGTTACAATGAGCAGTTCTTC
>12|NA|NA|TRBJ1-2|TRBV10-3
CAIRRGDYGYTF
TGTGCCATCAGGCGGGGGGACTATGGCTACACCTTC
>19|NA|TRBD1|TRBJ1-2|TRBV6-1
CASSELVQGRRSGNYGYTF
TGTGCCAGCAGTGAACTGGTACAGGGGAGACGCTCGGGCAACTATGGCTACACCTTC
>15|NA|TRBD1|TRBJ2-4|TRBV6-5
CASTWSGQGANIQYF
TGTGCCAGCACATGGTCGGGACAGGGGGCAAACATTCAGTACTTC
>13|NA|NA|TRBJ1-1|TRBV10-1
CASSEGLRTEAFF
TGCGCCAGCAGTGAGGGGCTACGGACTGAAGCTTTCTTT
>15|NA|TRBD2|TRBJ2-5|TRBV25-1
CASRPHLADQETQYF
TGTGCCAGCAGACCCCACCTAGCGGACCAAGAGACCCAGTACTTC
>14|NA|NA|TRBJ1-6|TRBV6-5
CASSRTVYNSPLHF
TGTGCCAGCAGTCGGACAGTGTATAATTCACCCCTCCACTTT
>13|NA|TRBD2|TRBJ2-1|TRBV7-2
CASGHTGGNEQFF
TGTGCCAGCGGCCACACGGGGGGGAATGAGCAGTTCTTC
>19|NA|TRBD2|TRBJ2-3|TRBV5-4
CASSRSGGAPSTSTDTQYF
TGTGCCAGCAGCCGTAGCGGGGGGGCCCCCTCTACAAGCACAGATACGCAGTATTTT
>14|NA|TRBD1|TRBJ1-4|TRBV5-5
CASSRDSLNEKLFF
TGTGCCAGCAGCCGGGACAGCCTTAATGAAAAACTGTTTTTT
>13|NA|TRBD1|TRBJ2-5|TRBV7-9
CASSRGPLGTQYF
TGTGCCAGCAGCAGGGGGCCACTAGGGACCCAGTACTTC
>14|NA|NA|TRBJ2-3|TRBV3-1/TRBV3-2
CASSKTASTDTQYF
TGTGCCAGCAGCAAGACAGCTAGCACAGATACGCAGTATTTT
>17|NA|NA|TRBJ2-2|TRBV19
CASSIEVRTKPTGELFF
TGTGCCAGTAGTATCGAGGTCCGGACAAAGCCAACCGGGGAGCTGTTTTTT
>16|NA|NA|TRBJ1-2|TRBV19
CASSSTGRAGLYGYTF
TGTGCCAGTAGTTCAACCGGACGCGCGGGGCTTTATGGCTACACCTTC
>16|NA|TRBD2|TRBJ2-1|TRBV25-1
CASSLGTSGRLGEQFF
TGTGCCAGCAGTCTCGGGACTAGCGGGAGGCTAGGTGAGCAGTTCTTC
>15|NA|NA|TRBJ2-2|TRBV21-1
CASSSDQGYPGELFF
TGTGCCAGCAGCAGCGATCAGGGTTATCCGGGGGAGCTGTTTTTT